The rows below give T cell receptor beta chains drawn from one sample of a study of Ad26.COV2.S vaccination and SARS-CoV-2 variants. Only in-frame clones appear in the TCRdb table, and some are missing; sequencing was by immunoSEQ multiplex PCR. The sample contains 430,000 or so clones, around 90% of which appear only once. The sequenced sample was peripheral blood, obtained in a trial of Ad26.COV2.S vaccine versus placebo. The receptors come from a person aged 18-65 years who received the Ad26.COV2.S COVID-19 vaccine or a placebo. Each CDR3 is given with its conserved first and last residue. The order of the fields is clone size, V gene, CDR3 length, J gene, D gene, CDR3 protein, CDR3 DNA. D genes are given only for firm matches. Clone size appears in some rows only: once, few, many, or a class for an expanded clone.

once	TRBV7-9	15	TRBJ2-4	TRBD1	CASSPRTGTKNIQYF	TGTGCCAGCAGCCCCCGGACAGGGACCAAAAACATTCAGTACTTC
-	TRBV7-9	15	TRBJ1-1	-	CASSRVGGLGTEAFF	TGTGCCAGCAGCCGTGTTGGGGGCCTGGGCACTGAAGCTTTCTTT
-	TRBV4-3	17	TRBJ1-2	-	CASSQDPPNRGNYGYTF	TGCGCCAGCAGCCAAGACCCCCCGAATCGGGGAAACTATGGCTACACCTTC
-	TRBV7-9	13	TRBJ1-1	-	CASSNKQNTEAFF	TGTGCCAGCAGCAATAAACAGAACACTGAAGCTTTCTTT
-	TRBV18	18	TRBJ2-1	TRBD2	CASSPPRSLAGVRNEQFF	TGTGCCAGCTCACCGCCCAGATCTCTAGCGGGAGTTCGAAATGAGCAGTTCTTC
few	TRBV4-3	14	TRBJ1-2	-	CASGTGGAGYGYTF	TGCGCCAGCGGGACCGGGGGGGCCGGCTATGGCTACACCTTC
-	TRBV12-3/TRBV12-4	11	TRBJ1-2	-	CASSLFDGYTF	TGTGCCAGCAGTTTATTCGATGGCTACACCTTC
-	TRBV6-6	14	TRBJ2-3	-	CASKDGRSTDTQYF	TGTGCCAGCAAGGATGGTAGGAGCACAGATACGCAGTATTTT
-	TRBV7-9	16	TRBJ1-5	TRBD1	CASSLVVGQGNQPQHF	TGTGCCAGCAGCTTAGTGGTTGGACAGGGCAATCAGCCCCAGCATTTT
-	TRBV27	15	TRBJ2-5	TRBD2	CASNPSGRAGETQYF	TGTGCCAGCAATCCTAGCGGGAGGGCCGGGGAGACCCAGTACTTC
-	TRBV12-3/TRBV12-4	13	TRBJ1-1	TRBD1	CASGRDRYTEAFF	TGTGCCAGCGGGAGGGACAGGTACACTGAAGCTTTCTTT
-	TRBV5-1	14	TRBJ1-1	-	CASSLAGMNTEAFF	TGCGCCAGCAGCTTGGCGGGAATGAACACTGAAGCTTTCTTT
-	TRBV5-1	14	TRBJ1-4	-	CASSLAAKNEKLFF	TGCGCCAGCAGCTTGGCGGCCAAGAATGAAAAACTGTTTTTT
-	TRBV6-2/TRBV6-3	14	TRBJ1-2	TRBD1	CASSYTGTEYGYTF	TGTGCCAGCAGTTACACCGGGACAGAGTATGGCTACACCTTC
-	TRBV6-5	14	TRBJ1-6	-	CASSPQHYNSPLHF	TGTGCCAGCAGTCCCCAGCACTATAATTCACCCCTCCACTTT
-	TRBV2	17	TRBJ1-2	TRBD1	CASSDGVGTGTIYGYTF	TGTGCCAGCAGTGACGGGGTTGGGACAGGGACTATCTATGGCTACACCTTC
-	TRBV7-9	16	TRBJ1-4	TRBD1	CASSPGQGRTNEKLFF	TGTGCCAGCAGCCCAGGACAGGGAAGGACTAATGAAAAACTGTTTTTT
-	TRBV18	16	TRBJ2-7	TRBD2	CASSPVWLAGEEEQYF	TGTGCCAGCTCACCAGTCTGGCTAGCGGGAGAAGAAGAGCAGTACTTC
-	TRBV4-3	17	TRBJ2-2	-	CASSQTGPQGYAGELFF	TGCGCCAGCAGCCAGACCGGGCCCCAAGGGTACGCCGGGGAGCTGTTTTTT
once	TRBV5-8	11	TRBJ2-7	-	CASSLQPEQYF	TGTGCCAGCAGCTTACAACCCGAGCAGTACTTC
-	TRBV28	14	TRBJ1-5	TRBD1	CASSLRQGAQPQHF	TGTGCCAGCAGTTTAAGACAGGGGGCTCAGCCCCAGCATTTT
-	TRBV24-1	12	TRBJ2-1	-	CATSFLESEQFF	TGTGCCACCAGTTTCTTGGAATCAGAGCAGTTCTTC
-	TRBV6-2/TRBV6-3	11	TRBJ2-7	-	CASSPLEDLYF	TGTGCCAGCAGCCCTCTGGAGGATCTGTACTTC
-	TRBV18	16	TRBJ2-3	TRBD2	CASSPGTSGNVDTQYF	TGTGCCAGCTCACCAGGGACTAGCGGGAACGTAGATACGCAGTATTTT
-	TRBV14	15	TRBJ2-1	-	CASSHLKYSYNEQFF	TGTGCCAGCAGCCATTTGAAGTACTCCTACAATGAGCAGTTCTTC
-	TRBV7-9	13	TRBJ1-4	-	CASSLGLGEKLFF	TGTGCCAGCAGCTTAGGTCTTGGTGAAAAACTGTTTTTT
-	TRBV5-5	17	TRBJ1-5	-	CASSYVVSESSNQPQHF	TGTGCCAGCAGCTACGTGGTCTCCGAGAGTAGCAATCAGCCCCAGCATTTT
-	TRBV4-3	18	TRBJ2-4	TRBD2	CASSQEERGSGSENIQYF	TGCGCCAGCAGCCAAGAGGAGCGGGGTAGCGGGAGTGAAAACATTCAGTACTTC
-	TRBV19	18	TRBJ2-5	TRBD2	CASSRQTSGRGGGETQYF	TGTGCCAGTAGTCGCCAGACTAGCGGGAGAGGAGGGGGAGAGACCCAGTACTTC
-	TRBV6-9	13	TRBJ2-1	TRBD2	CASETSEQGEQFF	TGTGCCAGCGAGACTAGCGAGCAAGGTGAGCAGTTCTTC
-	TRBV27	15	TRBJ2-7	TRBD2	CASSSLGGGRNEQYF	TGTGCCAGCAGCTCCCTGGGGGGAGGGAGGAACGAGCAGTACTTC
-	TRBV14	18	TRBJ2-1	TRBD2	CASSQGLLAGGPWNEQFF	TGTGCCAGCAGCCAGGGGCTTCTAGCGGGAGGGCCTTGGAATGAGCAGTTCTTC